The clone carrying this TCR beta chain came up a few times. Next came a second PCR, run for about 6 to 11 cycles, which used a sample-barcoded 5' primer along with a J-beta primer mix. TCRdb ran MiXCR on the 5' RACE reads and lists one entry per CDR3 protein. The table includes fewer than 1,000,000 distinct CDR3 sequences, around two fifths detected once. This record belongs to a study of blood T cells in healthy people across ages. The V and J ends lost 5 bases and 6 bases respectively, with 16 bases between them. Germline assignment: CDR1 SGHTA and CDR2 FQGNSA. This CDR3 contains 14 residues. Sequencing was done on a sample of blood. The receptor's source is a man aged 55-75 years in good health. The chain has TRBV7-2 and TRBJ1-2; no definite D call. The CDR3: CASSPTPPGDGYTF. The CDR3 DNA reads TGTGCCAGCAGCCCCACCCCACCCGGGGATGGCTACACCTTC.